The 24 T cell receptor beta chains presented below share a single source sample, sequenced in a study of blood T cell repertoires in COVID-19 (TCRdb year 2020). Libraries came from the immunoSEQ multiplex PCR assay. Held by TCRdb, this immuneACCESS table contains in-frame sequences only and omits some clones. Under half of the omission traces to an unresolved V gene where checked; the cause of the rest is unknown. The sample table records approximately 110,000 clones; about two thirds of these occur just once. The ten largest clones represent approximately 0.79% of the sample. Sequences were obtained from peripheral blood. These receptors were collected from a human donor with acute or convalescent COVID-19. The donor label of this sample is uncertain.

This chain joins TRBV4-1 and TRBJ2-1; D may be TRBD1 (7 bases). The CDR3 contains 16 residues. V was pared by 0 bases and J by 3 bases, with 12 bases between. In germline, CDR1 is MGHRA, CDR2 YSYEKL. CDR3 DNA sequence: TGCGCCAGCAGCCAAGACGACAGGGAGGACTACAATGAGCAGTTCTTC. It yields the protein CASSQDDREDYNEQFF.

In nucleotides, the CDR3 is TGTGCCAGCAGCCTATCCGGGACACAGAACACTGAAGCTTTCTTT. It yields the protein CASSLSGTQNTEAFF. The gene calls are TRBV7-8 and TRBJ1-1; D might be TRBD1 (6 bases). Germline V gives CDR1 SGHVS, CDR2 FQNEAQ. The V gene lost 5 bases and the J gene lost 1 base, with 14 bases spanning the gap. CDR3 length: 15 residues.

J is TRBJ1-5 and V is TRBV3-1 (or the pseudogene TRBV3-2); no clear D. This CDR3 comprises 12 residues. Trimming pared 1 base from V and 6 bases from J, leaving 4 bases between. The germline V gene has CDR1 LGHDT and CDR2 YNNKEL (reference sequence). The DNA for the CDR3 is TGTGCCAGCAGCCAAGCGTCTCAGCCCCAGCATTTT. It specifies CASSQASQPQHF.

The DNA for the CDR3 is TGTGCCAGCAGTGAAGACAGGGGAGTGGAGACCCAGTACTTC. This sequence encodes CASSEDRGVETQYF. The rearrangement uses TRBV2 and TRBJ2-5; 7 nucleotides line up with TRBD1. V gave up 1 base and J gave up 5 bases; unmatched junction bases: 4. The CDR3 sequence is 14 residues long. Germline V lookup: CDR1 SNHLY, CDR2 FYNNEI.

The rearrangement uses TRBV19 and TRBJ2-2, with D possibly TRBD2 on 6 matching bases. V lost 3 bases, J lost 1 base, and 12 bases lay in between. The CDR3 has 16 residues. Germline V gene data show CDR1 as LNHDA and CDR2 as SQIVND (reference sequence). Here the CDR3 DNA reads TGTGCCAGTAGTATGGTTGCGGGGTTGAACACCGGGGAGCTGTTTTTT. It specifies CASSMVAGLNTGELFF.

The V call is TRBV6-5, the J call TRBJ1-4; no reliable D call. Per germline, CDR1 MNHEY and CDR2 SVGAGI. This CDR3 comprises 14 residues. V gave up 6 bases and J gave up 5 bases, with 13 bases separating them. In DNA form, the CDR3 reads TGTGCCAGCAGGGTCGGGTCGGGGAATGAAAAACTGTTTTTT. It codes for CASRVGSGNEKLFF.

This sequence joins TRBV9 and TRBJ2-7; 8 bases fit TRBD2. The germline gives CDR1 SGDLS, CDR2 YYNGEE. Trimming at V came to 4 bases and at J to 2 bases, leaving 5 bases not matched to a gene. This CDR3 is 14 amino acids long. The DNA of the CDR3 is TGTGCCAGCAGCCCCTTAGCGGGGCCCTACGAGCAGTACTTC. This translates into CASSPLAGPYEQYF.

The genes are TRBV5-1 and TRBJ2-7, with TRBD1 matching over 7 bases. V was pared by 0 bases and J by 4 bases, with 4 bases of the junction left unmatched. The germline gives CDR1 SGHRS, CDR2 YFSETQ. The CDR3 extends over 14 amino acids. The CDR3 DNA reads TGCGCCAGCAGCTTGGGGGACAGAGGGTACGAGCAGTACTTC. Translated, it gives CASSLGDRGYEQYF.

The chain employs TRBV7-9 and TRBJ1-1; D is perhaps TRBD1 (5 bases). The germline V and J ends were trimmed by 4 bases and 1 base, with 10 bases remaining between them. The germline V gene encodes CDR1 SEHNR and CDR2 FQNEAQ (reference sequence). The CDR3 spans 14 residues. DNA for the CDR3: TGTGCCAGCAGCTCGGCCGGGGGGAACACTGAAGCTTTCTTT. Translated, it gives CASSSAGGNTEAFF.

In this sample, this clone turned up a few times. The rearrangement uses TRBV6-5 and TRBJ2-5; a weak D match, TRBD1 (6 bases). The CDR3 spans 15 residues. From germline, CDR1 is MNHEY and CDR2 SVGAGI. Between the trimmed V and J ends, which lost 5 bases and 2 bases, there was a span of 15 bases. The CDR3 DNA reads TGTGCCAGCAGTCGTGGACAGCGAAAACAAGAGACCCAGTACTTC. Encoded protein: CASSRGQRKQETQYF.

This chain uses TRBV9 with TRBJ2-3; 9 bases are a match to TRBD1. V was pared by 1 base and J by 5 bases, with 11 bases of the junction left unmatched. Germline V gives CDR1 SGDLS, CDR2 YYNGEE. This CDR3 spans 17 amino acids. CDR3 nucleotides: TGTGCCAGCAGCGTAAGAGGAGACAGGGGGACCAGAGATACGCAGTATTTT. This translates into CASSVRGDRGTRDTQYF.

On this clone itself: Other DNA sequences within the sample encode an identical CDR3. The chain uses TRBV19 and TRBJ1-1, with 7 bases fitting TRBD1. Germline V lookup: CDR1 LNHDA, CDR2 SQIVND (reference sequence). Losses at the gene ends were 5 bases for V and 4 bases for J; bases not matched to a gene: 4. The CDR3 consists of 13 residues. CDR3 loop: CASSRRGLTEAFF. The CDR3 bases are TGTGCCAGTAGTCGTAGGGGGCTCACTGAAGCTTTCTTT.

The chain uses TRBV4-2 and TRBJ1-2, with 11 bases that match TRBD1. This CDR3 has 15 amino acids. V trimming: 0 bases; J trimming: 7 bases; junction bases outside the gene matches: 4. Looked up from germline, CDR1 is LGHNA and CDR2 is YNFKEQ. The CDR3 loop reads CASSQEGQGAAGYTF. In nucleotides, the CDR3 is TGTGCCAGCAGCCAAGAAGGACAGGGGGCCGCTGGCTACACCTTC.

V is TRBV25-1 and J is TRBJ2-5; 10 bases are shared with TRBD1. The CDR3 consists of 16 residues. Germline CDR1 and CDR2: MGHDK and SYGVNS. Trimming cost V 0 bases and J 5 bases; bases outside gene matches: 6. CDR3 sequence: CASSEYWTGGYETQYF. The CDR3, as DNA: TGTGCCAGCAGTGAATATTGGACAGGGGGGTATGAGACCCAGTACTTC.

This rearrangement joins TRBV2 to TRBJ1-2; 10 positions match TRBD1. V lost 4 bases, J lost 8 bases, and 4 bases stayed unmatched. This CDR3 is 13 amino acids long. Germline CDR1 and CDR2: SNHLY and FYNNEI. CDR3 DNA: TGTGCCAGCAGTGCCGGACAGGGGGAGGGCTACACCTTC. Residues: CASSAGQGEGYTF.

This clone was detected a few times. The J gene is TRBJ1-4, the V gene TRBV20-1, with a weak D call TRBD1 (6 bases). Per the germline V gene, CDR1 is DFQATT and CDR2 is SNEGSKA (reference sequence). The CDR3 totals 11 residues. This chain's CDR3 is CRVGADEKLFF. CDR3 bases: TGCAGGGTGGGGGCGGATGAAAAACTGTTTTTT.

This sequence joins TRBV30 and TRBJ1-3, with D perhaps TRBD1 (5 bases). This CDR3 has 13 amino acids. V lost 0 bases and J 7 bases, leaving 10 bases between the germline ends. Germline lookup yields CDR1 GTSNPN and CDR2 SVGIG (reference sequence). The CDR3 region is CAWSVQGVNTIYF. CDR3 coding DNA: TGTGCCTGGAGTGTACAAGGGGTCAACACCATATATTTT.

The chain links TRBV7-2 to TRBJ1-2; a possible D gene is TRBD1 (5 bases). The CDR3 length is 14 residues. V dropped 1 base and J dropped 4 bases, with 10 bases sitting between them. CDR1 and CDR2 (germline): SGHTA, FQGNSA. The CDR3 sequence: CASSLVQGPYGYTF. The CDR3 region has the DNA TGTGCCAGCAGCTTAGTTCAGGGTCCCTATGGCTACACCTTC.

CDR3 sequence (DNA): TGTGCCAGCAGTGAATTGGACAGGGTACGGGAAAAACTGTTTTTT. This translates into CASSELDRVREKLFF. This chain connects TRBV6-1 to TRBJ1-4; the match to TRBD1 covers 8 bases. Germline V gives CDR1 MNHNS, CDR2 SASEGT. CDR3 size: 15 residues. The V and J ends lost 2 bases and 8 bases, in that order; junction bases with no gene match: 7.

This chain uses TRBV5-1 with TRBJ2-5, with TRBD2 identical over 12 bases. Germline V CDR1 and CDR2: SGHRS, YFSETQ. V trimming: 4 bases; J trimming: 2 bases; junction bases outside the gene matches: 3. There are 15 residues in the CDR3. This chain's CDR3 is CASSKLAGGQETQYF. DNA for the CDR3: TGCGCCAGCAGCAAACTAGCGGGGGGACAAGAGACCCAGTACTTC.

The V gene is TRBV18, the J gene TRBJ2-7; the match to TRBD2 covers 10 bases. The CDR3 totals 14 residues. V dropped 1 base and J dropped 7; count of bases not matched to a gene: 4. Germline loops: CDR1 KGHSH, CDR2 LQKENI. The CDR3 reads CASSPLSGGSEQYV. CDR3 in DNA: TGTGCCAGCTCACCACTTAGCGGGGGGAGTGAGCAGTACGTC.

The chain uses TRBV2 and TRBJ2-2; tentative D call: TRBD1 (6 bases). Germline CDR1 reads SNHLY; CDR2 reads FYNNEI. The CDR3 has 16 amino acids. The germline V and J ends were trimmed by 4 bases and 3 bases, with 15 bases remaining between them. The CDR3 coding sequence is TGTGCCAGCAGTGGTCGGTGGGGGCGGGACACCGGGGAGCTGTTTTTT. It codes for CASSGRWGRDTGELFF.

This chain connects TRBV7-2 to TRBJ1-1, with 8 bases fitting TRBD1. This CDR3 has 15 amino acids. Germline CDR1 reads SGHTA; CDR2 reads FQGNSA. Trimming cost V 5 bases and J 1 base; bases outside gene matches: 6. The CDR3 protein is CASSGYRGANTEAFF. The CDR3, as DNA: TGTGCCAGCAGCGGGTACAGGGGGGCGAACACTGAAGCTTTCTTT.

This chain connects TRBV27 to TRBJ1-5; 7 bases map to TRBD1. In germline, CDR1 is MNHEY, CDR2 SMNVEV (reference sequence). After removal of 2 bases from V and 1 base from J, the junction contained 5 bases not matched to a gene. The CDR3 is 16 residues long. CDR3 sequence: CASSLGGGRSNQPQHF. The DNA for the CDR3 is TGTGCCAGCAGTTTAGGAGGGGGCCGGAGCAATCAGCCCCAGCATTTT.